The present T cell receptor beta chain was sequenced within a study of T-cell memory formation after mild COVID-19 listed by TCRdb under 2021. The study in broad terms: TCR sequence clusters from the two donors were largely donor specific. The cohort was made up of two young adult volunteers, one female and one male, who were previously healthy. In two donors, T-cell clones that expanded and contracted after mild COVID-19 were followed by sequencing TCRalpha and TCRbeta repertoires longitudinally.

Results and caveats for the whole study, not just this receptor: The study included only a couple of mild cases, and larger cohorts that include severe cases with pre-infection samples were judged to be necessary. Some responding clones were detected in pre-infection memory, which suggested that pre-existing cross-reactive memory T cells had joined the SARS-CoV-2 response. The second-wave clones that peaked on day 37 were not confirmed to be SARS-CoV-2 specific. Clones contracting from day 15 to 85 had balanced CD4/CD8 phenotypes, while a second wave expanding from day 15 to 37 was biased towards CD4+. Contracting CD4+ clones were found mainly in CM and EM memory subsets, while CD8+ clones were enriched in EMRA.

The sequencer listed for this sample is Illumina NovaSeq 6000. TCRalpha and TCRbeta cDNA libraries were built by 5'RACE with constant-segment primers, adding sample barcodes and unique molecular identifiers. Trizol reagent was used to extract RNA from every sample. Libraries were amplified in two PCR steps, with a second sample barcode and Illumina TruSeq adapters added in the second step. Sequencing of the libraries was done on an Illumina NovaSeq, producing 2 x 150 bp paired-end reads. Turning to the authors' computational methods: The reads were demultiplexed and collapsed into UMI-guided consensus sequences using migec v1.2.7. Using mixcr v2.1.11, the UMI consensuses were aligned to TRA and TRB V and J templates and assembled into clonotypes. A clonotype was counted as expanded or contracted only if both edgeR and NoisET called the change significant, with noise models trained on biological replicates. For edgeR calls, the cutoffs were a false discovery rate-adjusted p below 0.01 and a log2 fold-change threshold of 1. As an exploratory analysis of dynamics, max-normalized trajectories of the 1000 most abundant clonotypes were examined by PCA with hierarchical clustering. Each responding clone was given a CD4 or CD8 phenotype based on the CD4+ and CD8+ repertoires, which had been sequenced separately. TCRdb took the public reads, trimmed them with fastp at Q25, ran MiXCR for clone calling and kept in-frame beta chains. Rows matching on CDR3 protein sequence are summarized as one entry with the most common DNA and genes. These V and J calls originate from TCRdb's pipeline instead of the authors' own analysis. For this sample the table gives around 410,000 distinct CDR3 sequences, of which around 22% were detected only once. About 12% of the sample comes from the top ten.

Including the terminal cysteine and phenylalanine, the CDR3 comprises 16 residues. Of all the DNA, just the CDR3 is kept, 48 bases in frame from base 1. Trimming accounts for 3 bases at V and 3 bases at J, while the number of junction bases matched to no gene is 8. CDR1 SGHVS and CDR2 FNYEAQ were looked up in the germline V gene. PBMCs were isolated by Ficoll-Paque density gradient centrifugation. With regard to this clonotype: Its antigen is currently not known. Per-base qualities were not stored, and no clone one base away is much larger.

The sequence was collected from an adult woman who had mild COVID-19 (a few samples of this study predate the infection). The sample titles of this study are shuffled in the database, so cell type and time point are left out; the donor was told from shared clones. The chain joins TRBV7-6 to TRBJ2-1; the central 7 bases match TRBD2. Specimen: PBMCs or a T cell subset sorted from them (not recorded which). The DNA is as follows: TGTGCCAGCAGCTTTATTCTCGGCGGGGGCTACAATGAGCAGTTCTTC. It is translated as CASSFILGGGYNEQFF.